These 30 T cell receptor beta chains originate from one sample sequenced in a study of T-cell memory formation after mild COVID-19. TCRdb re-analysed the 5' RACE reads in MiXCR, keeping a single row per CDR3 protein. The sample has 350,000 to 500,000 distinct CDR3 sequences, more than 20% seen once; the top ten hold roughly 13%. The sequenced sample consisted of PBMCs or a T cell subset sorted from them (not recorded which). These receptors were taken from an adult woman who had mild COVID-19 (a few samples of this study predate the infection). Cell type and time point are not known.

This clonotype was seen more than once but under ten times. The chain joins TRBV20-1 to TRBJ1-2, with D perhaps matching TRBD1 (6 bases). V lost 6 bases and J lost 2, with 13 bases in between. This CDR3 is 13 amino acids long. Germline V gives CDR1 DFQATT, CDR2 SNEGSKA (reference sequence). The CDR3 DNA is TGCAGTGCCTCCTTCACAGGGAACTATGGCTACACCTTC. Encoded protein: CSASFTGNYGYTF.

The chain couples TRBV29-1 to TRBJ2-3, with unresolved D. The CDR3 has 13 amino acids. Trimming left V 5 bases short and J 1 base short, with 10 bases between. The germline V gene encodes CDR1 SQVTM and CDR2 ANQGSEA. The CDR3 DNA reads TGCAGCGTTCAGGCAGGCGGCACAGATACGCAGTATTTT. Amino acid sequence: CSVQAGGTDTQYF.

This clonotype was detected a few times. The J gene is TRBJ2-7, the V gene TRBV18; TRBD2 matches at 15 bases. CDR1 and CDR2 (germline): KGHSH, LQKENI. After removal of 6 bases from V and 7 bases from J, the junction contained 10 bases not matched to a gene. This CDR3 has 16 amino acids. DNA of the CDR3: TGTGCCAGCTCTCGCCTTGGACTAGCGGGAGGGGAGGAGCAGTACTTC. It specifies CASSRLGLAGGEEQYF.

The J gene is TRBJ1-2, the V gene TRBV5-1; D unclear. Trimming removed 5 bases at V and 3 bases at J, with 11 bases between. The CDR3 covers 13 residues. The V gene's germline CDR1 is SGHRS and CDR2 YFSETQ. DNA for the CDR3: TGCGCCAGCAGGACGGACGGTGACTATGGCTACACCTTC. Translation gives CASRTDGDYGYTF.

Details on this clonotype: With a much larger clone just one base away, this may be a read error. The chain links TRBV6-1 to TRBJ2-3, with TRBD2 identical over 10 bases. The V segment lost 4 bases and the J segment 0 bases; nucleotides outside the gene matches: 1. The germline V gene has CDR1 MNHNS and CDR2 SASEGT. The CDR3 sequence is 15 residues long. The chain's CDR3 is CASSVTSGSTDTQYF. The CDR3 coding sequence is TGTGCCAGCAGTGTGACTAGCGGGAGCACAGATACGCAGTATTTT.

DNA for the CDR3: TGTGCCAGCAGTCCAGACAGGGGAAAAAGCGAGCAGTACTTC. Translating gives CASSPDRGKSEQYF. The chain uses TRBV27 and TRBJ2-7, with 8 bases that match TRBD1. The CDR3 has 14 residues. CDR1 is MNHEY, CDR2 SMNVEV, per germline (reference sequence). Trimming at V came to 5 bases and at J to 6 bases, leaving 9 bases not matched to a gene.

The chain recombines TRBV7-9 with TRBJ1-6; 8 bases match TRBD1. After removal of 2 bases from V and 11 bases from J, the junction contained 5 bases not matched to a gene. CDR3 length equals 14 residues. CDR1 is SEHNR, CDR2 FQNEAQ, per germline (reference sequence). Here the CDR3 DNA reads TGTGCCAGCAGCTTAACGACAGGGGAGGCACCCCTCCACTTT. It codes for CASSLTTGEAPLHF.

CDR3 protein: CSVVGFSDQGPYEQYF. Here the CDR3 DNA reads TGCAGCGTTGTAGGGTTCTCAGACCAGGGGCCCTACGAGCAGTACTTC. The V gene is TRBV29-1, the J gene TRBJ2-7; D possibly corresponds to TRBD1 (6 bases). The V gene lost 4 bases and the J gene lost 2 bases, with 21 bases spanning the gap. From germline, CDR1 is SQVTM and CDR2 ANQGSEA. This CDR3 has 16 residues.

This chain links TRBV2 with TRBJ2-1; either TRBD1 or TRBD2 may supply D (6 bases each). Germline CDR1 reads SNHLY; CDR2 reads FYNNEI. The V gene lost 4 bases and the J gene lost 9 bases, with 19 bases spanning the gap. The CDR3 runs 15 residues. In DNA form, the CDR3 reads TGTGCCAGCAGTGGCGGCGGGACCCTCAGGGGTGAGCAGTTCTTC. This sequence encodes CASSGGGTLRGEQFF.

The chain employs TRBV7-3 and TRBJ1-1, with a weak D call TRBD1 (6 bases). Trimming took off 7 bases at V and 6 bases at J, with 18 bases between the two ends. This CDR3 contains 14 residues. Looked up from germline, CDR1 is SGHTA and CDR2 is FQGTGA. The CDR3 sequence: CASKTEGGAPEAFF. Here the CDR3 DNA reads TGTGCCAGCAAGACCGAAGGGGGGGCGCCTGAAGCTTTCTTT.

This clonotype was seen ten or more times. This sequence joins TRBV11-2 and TRBJ2-1, with 10 bases that match TRBD1. CDR3 length: 17 amino acids. CDR1 and CDR2 (germline): SGHAT, FQNNGV. The J segment lost 10 bases and the V segment lost 3 bases, leaving 15 bases of the junction unmatched. CDR3 region: CASSFISGDRGSWEQFF. The CDR3 DNA reads as TGTGCCAGCAGCTTCATTTCGGGGGACAGGGGTTCGTGGGAGCAGTTCTTC. Full variable domain (outside the CDR3, taken from reference TRBV11-2 and TRBJ2-1): EAGVAQSPRYKIIEKRQSVAFWCNPISGHATLYWYQQILGQGPKLLIQFQNNGVVDDSQLPKDRFSAERLKGVDSTLKIQPAKLEDSAVYLCASSFISGDRGSWEQFFGPGTRLTVL.

The V gene is TRBV7-2, the J gene TRBJ2-7; 8 nucleotides line up with TRBD1. The CDR3 runs 17 residues. The V gene end was trimmed by 1 base and the J gene end by 2 bases; junction bases not matched to a gene: 10. Germline assignment: CDR1 SGHTA and CDR2 FQGNSA. This chain's CDR3 is CASSLVPQGARTYEQYF. CDR3 in DNA: TGTGCCAGCAGCTTAGTTCCGCAGGGGGCGCGGACCTACGAGCAGTACTTC.

The chain uses TRBV18 and TRBJ2-2, with TRBD2 as a possible D gene (5 bases). The V end was cut by 3 bases, the J end by 1 base, with 15 bases between. The CDR3 is made up of 17 amino acids. The germline V gene has CDR1 KGHSH and CDR2 LQKENI. The DNA of the CDR3 is TGTGCCAGCTCACCTATCGTTGGACTGCTGAACACCGGGGAGCTGTTTTTT. As protein: CASSPIVGLLNTGELFF.

This clonotype was observed a handful of times. The chain is built from TRBV20-1 and TRBJ1-1; no clear D gene. In germline, CDR1 is DFQATT, CDR2 SNEGSKA (reference sequence). V was cut by 0 bases and J by 5 bases, with 13 bases left in between. The CDR3 extends over 14 amino acids. CDR3 region: CSARESERVTEAFF. For the CDR3, the DNA is TGCAGTGCTAGAGAATCTGAGAGGGTTACTGAAGCTTTCTTT.

The chain carries TRBV24-1 and TRBJ2-7, with TRBD1 matching over 7 bases. This CDR3 is 16 amino acids long. V lost 4 bases, J lost 0 bases, and 8 bases stayed unmatched. CDR1 and CDR2 from the germline V gene are KGHDR and SFDVKD. The CDR3 region has the DNA TGTGCCACCAGTGAGGGGACAGCCCTTACCTCCTACGAGCAGTACTTC. Amino acid sequence: CATSEGTALTSYEQYF.

This clonotype was picked up a small number of times. V is TRBV12-3 or TRBV12-4 and J is TRBJ2-1; 9 bases fit TRBD2. This CDR3 has 15 amino acids. J lost 7 bases, V lost 2 bases, and 6 bases had no gene match. CDR3 sequence reads: CASSLNAGGPNEQFF. The CDR3 bases are TGTGCCAGCAGTTTAAATGCGGGGGGGCCGAATGAGCAGTTCTTC.

The table lists this clonotype with many counts. V gene TRBV6-6 combines with J gene TRBJ2-3, with D uncertain. The CDR3 consists of 13 residues. CDR1 is MNHNY and CDR2 is SVGAGI in the germline V gene (reference sequence). V was pared by 4 bases and J by 0 bases, with 5 bases between. The CDR3 region is CASSSGSTDTQYF. CDR3 coding DNA: TGTGCCAGCAGTTCTGGGAGCACAGATACGCAGTATTTT.

The chain is built from TRBV12-3 or TRBV12-4 and TRBJ1-6; 9 bases map to TRBD1. CDR3 length: 15 residues. Germline trimming cut 7 bases from V and 6 bases from J; bases unmatched to any gene: 7. The CDR3 sequence is CASTLGGQGNSPLHF. The CDR3 coding sequence is TGTGCCAGCACCTTGGGGGGACAGGGTAATTCACCCCTCCACTTT.

This clonotype was recorded a few times. The rearrangement uses TRBV6-6 and TRBJ1-2; no clear D. The V end was cut by 2 bases, the J end by 0 bases, with 7 bases between. Per germline, CDR1 MNHNY and CDR2 SVGAGI (reference sequence). CDR3 length equals 14 residues. This chain's CDR3 is CASSYGHTNYGYTF. In DNA, the CDR3 is TGTGCCAGCAGTTACGGTCACACTAACTATGGCTACACCTTC.

This clonotype was counted only a few times. This chain links TRBV12-3 or TRBV12-4 with TRBJ1-2; unclear D gene. V dropped 5 bases and J dropped 7 bases, with 14 bases sitting between them. The CDR3 covers 13 residues. CDR3 region: CASSPPTGGGYTF. CDR3 nucleotide sequence: TGTGCCAGCAGTCCCCCCACGGGTGGTGGCTACACCTTC.

This clonotype was counted only a few times. The chain carries TRBV4-3 and TRBJ2-7, with D unclear. Germline V gene data show CDR1 as LGHNA and CDR2 as YSLEER. The CDR3 has 16 amino acids. The V end lost 0 bases, the J end lost 1 base, and 13 bases lay between the germline ends. The CDR3 loop is CASSQDTPELSYEQYF. The CDR3 bases are TGCGCCAGCAGCCAAGATACCCCGGAGCTGTCCTACGAGCAGTACTTC.

This clonotype was detected a few times. This rearrangement joins TRBV11-2 to TRBJ1-1, with D maybe TRBD1 (5 bases). The CDR3 runs 12 residues. V gave up 5 bases and J gave up 10 bases, with 14 bases separating them. CDR1 SGHAT and CDR2 FQNNGV come from the germline V gene. This CDR3 reads CASSLPGPGAFF. In DNA form, the CDR3 reads TGTGCCAGCAGCCTACCGGGGCCTGGAGCTTTCTTT. Complete variable domain (other parts from reference TRBV11-2 and TRBJ1-1): EAGVAQSPRYKIIEKRQSVAFWCNPISGHATLYWYQQILGQGPKLLIQFQNNGVVDDSQLPKDRFSAERLKGVDSTLKIQPAKLEDSAVYLCASSLPGPGAFFGQGTRLTVV.

There are a few counts of this clonotype. The chain uses TRBV3-1 and TRBJ2-1, with 9 bases lining up with TRBD2. Germline V lookup: CDR1 LGHDT, CDR2 YNNKEL (reference sequence). The V segment lost 0 bases and the J segment 2 bases; nucleotides outside the gene matches: 5. The CDR3 has 17 residues. The CDR3 region has the DNA TGTGCCAGCAGCCAAGATCCTAGCGGGGCCCCCTACAATGAGCAGTTCTTC. Translated, it gives CASSQDPSGAPYNEQFF.

The J gene is TRBJ2-7, the V gene TRBV7-9, with 9 bases aligning to TRBD1. Trimming took 2 bases from V and 9 from J; bases not matched to a gene: 11. The CDR3 is 15 residues long. Germline V lookup: CDR1 SEHNR, CDR2 FQNEAQ (reference sequence). DNA of the CDR3: TGTGCCAGCAGCTTACGATCACAGGGGGCCGTTGGGCAGTACTTC. As protein: CASSLRSQGAVGQYF.

The chain links TRBV29-1 to TRBJ2-7; D possibly matches TRBD1 or TRBD2 (7 bases each). V lost 1 base, J lost 4 bases, and 14 bases lay in between. The CDR3 totals 14 residues. Per germline, CDR1 SQVTM and CDR2 ANQGSEA. CDR3 nucleotides: TGCAGCGTTGAAGTGCGGGAGACAGGGTACGAGCAGTACTTC. It yields the protein CSVEVRETGYEQYF.

The chain combines TRBV6-2 or TRBV6-3 with TRBJ2-3; TRBD2 agrees at 12 bases. Looked up from germline, CDR1 is MNHEY and CDR2 is SVGEGT. Losses at the gene ends were 5 bases for V and 5 bases for J; bases not matched to a gene: 8. The length of the CDR3 is 16 residues. CDR3 nucleotide sequence: TGTGCCAGCAGTCAACGACTAGCGGGAGTTGTAGATACGCAGTATTTT. This codes for CASSQRLAGVVDTQYF.

A few counts support this clonotype. This rearrangement joins TRBV6-1 to TRBJ1-3, with 9 bases identical to TRBD1. Trimming removed 8 bases from V and 1 base from J; junction bases left unmatched: 21. Germline V gene sequence: CDR1 MNHNS, CDR2 SASEGT. The CDR3 runs to 20 residues. CDR3 amino acids: CASRLGQGQVAGQSGNTIYF. In DNA form, the CDR3 reads TGTGCCAGCCGCCTCGGACAGGGGCAAGTGGCGGGACAATCTGGAAACACCATATATTTT.

The chain has TRBV2 and TRBJ2-1; perhaps TRBD2 as D (5 bases). With 5 bases removed from V and 1 base from J, the gap between germline ends came to 12 bases. This CDR3 is 15 amino acids long. The germline gives CDR1 SNHLY, CDR2 FYNNEI. This CDR3 reads CASSFGRASYNEQFF. CDR3 DNA: TGTGCCAGCAGTTTCGGGCGGGCTTCCTACAATGAGCAGTTCTTC.

V is TRBV7-3 and J is TRBJ2-2; D perhaps matches TRBD2 (5 bases). Trimming stripped 4 bases from V and 5 bases from J, with 11 bases between. Germline V gives CDR1 SGHTA, CDR2 FQGTGA. This CDR3 region has 14 residues. CDR3 region: CASSSTTRTGELFF. CDR3 DNA sequence: TGTGCCAGCAGCTCTACAACTAGGACCGGGGAGCTGTTTTTT.

This clonotype was observed a single time. The rearrangement uses TRBV4-2 and TRBJ2-5; 7 bases are shared with TRBD2. After removal of 4 bases from V and 7 bases from J, the junction contained 6 bases not matched to a gene. The CDR3 is 13 residues long. Germline lookup yields CDR1 LGHNA and CDR2 YNFKEQ. In DNA, the CDR3 is TGTGCCAGCAGCCCACGGGAGGTCGGGACCCAGTACTTC. It is translated as CASSPREVGTQYF.